This T cell receptor beta chain came from a study of T cell changes during pregnancy in multiple sclerosis (dated by TCRdb to between 2018 and 2020). Study-wide context: Changes in the T cell repertoire over the course of pregnancy were examined in this study in women with multiple sclerosis.

Receptors were amplified or captured by the immunoSEQ multiplex PCR assay. The table comes from immuneACCESS by way of TCRdb, which keeps in-frame sequences with V and J called. Part of the clones is missing from these tables; in studies checked, under half for an unresolved V gene and the rest for unknown reasons. Across this sample there are tens of thousands of clones, with roughly 89% seen only once. Approximately 3.4% of the sample comes from the top ten. Details on this clone: Its antigen is still unknown. Base qualities are not recorded, but no much larger clone differs from it by a single base.

Trimming removed 0 bases from V and 0 bases from J, leaving 9 bases between the germline ends. The germline V gene (reference sequence) specifies LNHNV as CDR1 and YYDKDF as CDR2. The CDR3 starts with the cysteine, ends with the phenylalanine, and has 17 residues. Just the 51-base CDR3 DNA is kept, in frame starting at base 1. The sequencing used CD4+ T cells from peripheral blood mononuclear cells, collected in the first trimester of pregnancy. Recombination linked TRBV15 to TRBJ1-6; no D gene call is confident. This TCR came from a female donor in good health, enrolled as a control in a pregnancy study. In nucleotides, the sequence is TGTGCCACCAGCAGAGATCCCCCCAACTCCTATAATTCACCCCTCCACTTT. It specifies CATSRDPPNSYNSPLHF.